Shown below are 23 T cell receptor beta chains from a single sample sequenced in a study of shared clonotypes between healthy human individuals. Sequencing was performed with immunoSEQ multiplex PCR; in TCRdb, only in-frame clones are kept and a portion is missing. The table lists 2 million to 2.5 million clones, approximately 96% of them singletons. The specimen sequenced was naive CD4+ T cells sorted from blood. This sample's subset: CD45RA+ positively selected. The source is a man aged 18 to 35 in good health.

CDR3: CASSDWKTGYGYTF. The CDR3, as DNA: TGTGCCAGCAGTGATTGGAAGACGGGCTATGGCTACACCTTC. This chain uses TRBV2 with TRBJ1-2, with D unclear. The CDR3 has 14 amino acids. CDR1 is SNHLY, CDR2 FYNNEI, per germline. With 3 bases removed from V and 4 bases from J, the gap between germline ends came to 12 bases.

This sequence joins TRBV18 and TRBJ1-3, with a tentative D call TRBD1 (5 bases). V was pared by 5 bases and J by 2 bases, with 16 bases between. Germline V CDR1 and CDR2: KGHSH, LQKENI. The CDR3 has 16 amino acids. CDR3 protein: CASSIGAGTAGNTIYF. DNA for the CDR3: TGTGCCAGCTCAATTGGGGCAGGCACCGCTGGAAACACCATATATTTT.

In DNA, the CDR3 is TGTGCCAGCAGCCCCCGACGGACGGGAGGAGCACAAGAGACCCAGTACTTC. This translates into CASSPRRTGGAQETQYF. The V call is TRBV7-9, the J call TRBJ2-5; 7 bases fit TRBD2. The junction had 14 bases not matched to a gene; V was cut back by 5 bases and J by 2 bases. CDR1 is SEHNR and CDR2 is FQNEAQ in the germline V gene (reference sequence). The CDR3 is 17 residues long.

The chain couples TRBV7-8 to TRBJ2-2; D call uncertain. Trimming shortened V by 2 bases and J by 0 bases, and 16 bases separated the two germline ends. Germline V gene lookup returns CDR1 SGHVS and CDR2 FQNEAQ. The CDR3 has 18 amino acids. The CDR3 loop is CASSLIPRIAANTGELFF. The CDR3 DNA sequence: TGTGCCAGCAGCTTAATCCCTCGGATAGCTGCGAACACCGGGGAGCTGTTTTTT.

This rearrangement joins TRBV7-9 to TRBJ2-6, with 7 bases identical to TRBD1. The CDR3 consists of 18 residues. V shed 4 bases and J 2 bases; nucleotides not matched to a gene: 11. Germline values: CDR1 SEHNR, CDR2 FQNEAQ (reference sequence). The CDR3 DNA reads as TGTGCCAGCAGCTCCCCGGACAGGCTTAGGGCTGGGGCCAACGTCCTGACTTTC. Translating it yields CASSSPDRLRAGANVLTF.

The DNA for the CDR3 is TGTGCCAGCATAGGGTACTCCTACAATGAGCAGTTCTTC. Translated: CASIGYSYNEQFF. J is TRBJ2-1 and V is TRBV6-1; no clear D. The CDR3 is 13 residues long. Between the trimmed V and J ends, which lost 7 bases and 0 bases, there was a span of 7 bases. The germline CDR1 and CDR2 sequences are MNHNS and SASEGT.

The chain joins TRBV7-8 to TRBJ2-7; 11 bases fit TRBD1. V was clipped by 5 bases and J by 4 bases; unmatched bases: 10. Per the germline V gene, CDR1 is SGHVS and CDR2 is FQNEAQ. This CDR3 comprises 16 residues. DNA of the CDR3: TGTGCCAGCAGCCCTAGCGACGGGACAGGGGGATACGAGCAGTACTTC. It translates to CASSPSDGTGGYEQYF.

This chain uses TRBV7-2 with TRBJ1-5; the match to TRBD1 covers 8 bases. Trimming removed 1 base from V and 4 bases from J; junction bases left unmatched: 9. The CDR3 length is 17 residues. The V gene's germline CDR1 is SGHTA and CDR2 FQGNSA. CDR3: CASSLGGGTGINQPQHF. The CDR3 bases are TGTGCCAGCAGCTTAGGTGGCGGGACAGGCATTAATCAGCCCCAGCATTTT.

The chain links TRBV5-4 to TRBJ2-2; 11 nucleotides match TRBD2. Losses at the gene ends were 3 bases for V and 0 bases for J; bases not matched to a gene: 4. Germline V gene data show CDR1 as SGHNT and CDR2 as YYREEE (reference sequence). CDR3 length equals 17 residues. Written as DNA, the CDR3 is TGTGCCAGCAGCTCCGGGACTAGCGGAGCGAACACCGGGGAGCTGTTTTTT. It encodes CASSSGTSGANTGELFF.

V gene TRBV5-1 combines with J gene TRBJ2-5; 14 bases align to TRBD2. The CDR3 has 17 amino acids. The germline V gene encodes CDR1 SGHRS and CDR2 YFSETQ. Germline trimming cut 4 bases from V and 2 bases from J; bases unmatched to any gene: 7. CDR3 sequence: CASSPGLAGVGQETQYF. In nucleotides, the CDR3 is TGCGCCAGCAGCCCGGGACTAGCGGGGGTGGGACAAGAGACCCAGTACTTC. Drawing the rest from reference TRBV5-1 and TRBJ2-5, the complete variable domain is KAGVTQTPRYLIKTRGQQVTLSCSPISGHRSVSWYQQTPGQGLQFLFEYFSETQRNKGNFPGRFSGRQFSNSRSEMNVSTLELGDSALYLCASSPGLAGVGQETQYFGPGTRLLVL.

V and J are TRBV4-3 and TRBJ2-4; TRBD1 matches 8 bases. V gave up 0 bases and J gave up 0 bases; unmatched junction bases: 10. Germline V CDR1 and CDR2: LGHNA, YSLEER. This CDR3 is 19 amino acids long. This chain's CDR3 is CASSQDLGTGQLAKNIQYF. CDR3 nucleotide sequence: TGCGCCAGCAGCCAAGATCTTGGGACAGGCCAGCTAGCCAAAAACATTCAGTACTTC.

CDR3: CAISDGTSHGELFF. CDR3 in DNA: TGTGCCATCAGTGATGGGACTTCCCACGGGGAGCTGTTTTTT. V and J are TRBV10-3 and TRBJ2-2; TRBD2 is a possible D gene (6 bases). Germline CDR1 ENHRY, CDR2 SYGVKD. The V end lost 3 bases, the J end lost 7 bases, and 12 bases lay between the germline ends. The length of the CDR3 is 14 residues.

The chain uses TRBV29-1 and TRBJ1-4; no clear D gene. The V end lost 5 bases, the J end lost 1 base, and 11 bases lay between the germline ends. There are 14 residues in the CDR3. Germline lookup yields CDR1 SQVTM and CDR2 ANQGSEA. DNA of the CDR3: TGCAGCGTTCAAATTGGGCTAACTAATGAAAAACTGTTTTTT. Translation: CSVQIGLTNEKLFF.

This chain links TRBV2 with TRBJ2-1; D unclear. The germline V gene has CDR1 SNHLY and CDR2 FYNNEI. CDR3 length: 13 residues. Trimming left V 6 bases short and J 3 bases short, with 9 bases between. The CDR3 nucleotides are TGTGCCAGCAGCGACGCGGACTACAATGAGCAGTTCTTC. Translation: CASSDADYNEQFF.

The rearrangement joins TRBV27 to TRBJ2-5; D gene uncertain. This CDR3 comprises 13 residues. With 3 bases removed from V and 2 bases from J, the gap between germline ends came to 7 bases. Germline-derived CDR1 and CDR2 are MNHEY and SMNVEV (reference sequence). For the CDR3, the DNA is TGTGCCAGCAGTTTCCGCCAGCAAGAGACCCAGTACTTC. It translates to CASSFRQQETQYF.

The CDR3 DNA reads TGTGCCACCAGCAGAGATAGTCCACCCGGGGAGCTGTTTTTT. As protein: CATSRDSPPGELFF. The chain is built from TRBV15 and TRBJ2-2; D is unresolved. CDR1 and CDR2 from the germline V gene are LNHNV and YYDKDF (reference sequence). This CDR3 is built from 14 residues. V gave up 0 bases and J gave up 6 bases, with 8 bases separating them. The full variable domain, rest sourced from reference TRBV15 and TRBJ2-2, is DAMVIQNPRYQVTQFGKPVTLSCSQTLNHNVMYWYQQKSSQAPKLLFHYYDKDFNNEADTPDNFQSRRPNTSFCFLDIRSPGLGDTAMYLCATSRDSPPGELFFGEGSRLTVL.

With regard to this clone: Within the sample, other DNA sequences also encode this same CDR3. This chain connects TRBV4-1 to TRBJ1-5; D unclear. CDR3 length: 14 residues. V was cut by 0 bases and J by 1 base, with 4 bases left in between. Looked up from germline, CDR1 is MGHRA and CDR2 is YSYEKL. The CDR3 coding sequence is TGCGCCAGCAGCCAAGAAGGGAGCAATCAGCCCCAGCATTTT. As protein: CASSQEGSNQPQHF.

This clone was counted only a few times. Different DNA sequences within this sample yield the same CDR3. The chain recombines TRBV5-1 with TRBJ2-3; no clear D. Germline CDR1 is SGHRS and CDR2 is YFSETQ. V dropped 4 bases and J dropped 0 bases, with 6 bases sitting between them. The CDR3 has 13 amino acids. CDR3 amino acids: CASSGLSTDTQYF. The CDR3 bases are TGCGCCAGCAGCGGGCTAAGCACAGATACGCAGTATTTT.

This clone was counted once. The V call is TRBV9, the J call TRBJ1-3, with 8 positions matching TRBD1. V lost 3 bases, J lost 3 bases, and 5 bases stayed unmatched. Germline loops: CDR1 SGDLS, CDR2 YYNGEE. This CDR3 is 15 amino acids long. CDR3 sequence (DNA): TGTGCCAGCAGCGCCCAGGGGGCGAGTGGAAACACCATATATTTT. Translated, it gives CASSAQGASGNTIYF.

This chain uses TRBV7-9 with TRBJ1-1; no clear D gene. V was trimmed by 2 bases and J by 4 bases, leaving 5 bases between them. This CDR3 is built from 12 residues. Germline V gene data show CDR1 as SEHNR and CDR2 as FQNEAQ (reference sequence). The CDR3: CASSLPATEAFF. The CDR3 DNA is TGTGCCAGCAGCTTACCGGCCACTGAAGCTTTCTTT. Looking up the rest from reference TRBV7-9 and TRBJ1-1 gives the full variable domain: DTGVSQNPRHKITKRGQNVTFRCDPISEHNRLYWYRQTLGQGPEFLTYFQNEAQLEKSRLLSDRFSAERPKGSFSTLEIQRTEQGDSAMYLCASSLPATEAFFGQGTRLTVV.

The chain is built from TRBV7-6 and TRBJ2-7, with unresolved D. Trimming removed 1 base from V and 2 bases from J, with 15 bases in between. Per the germline V gene, CDR1 is SGHVS and CDR2 is FNYEAQ. The CDR3 contains 16 residues. CDR3 protein: CASSLGEDRLAYEQYF. Here the CDR3 DNA reads TGTGCCAGCAGCTTAGGCGAGGACCGTCTTGCCTACGAGCAGTACTTC.

Remarks on this clone: Other DNA sequences of this sample code for an identical CDR3. The rearrangement links TRBV6-5 to TRBJ1-6; D perhaps matches TRBD1 (5 bases). Trimming removed 6 bases at V and 9 bases at J, with 9 bases between. CDR1 and CDR2 from the germline V gene are MNHEY and SVGAGI. The CDR3 loop spans 12 amino acids. The CDR3 region is CASRGQGSPLHF. Here the CDR3 DNA reads TGTGCCAGCAGGGGGCAGGGTTCACCCCTCCACTTT.

The gene calls are TRBV7-9 and TRBJ2-7; 8 bases map to TRBD2. The V gene's germline CDR1 is SEHNR and CDR2 FQNEAQ (reference sequence). This CDR3 spans 14 amino acids. The ends lost 4 bases at V and 5 bases at J; junction bases unmatched: 7. The CDR3 loop is CASSWSGLADEQYF. CDR3 nucleotide sequence: TGTGCCAGCAGCTGGTCAGGACTAGCAGACGAGCAGTACTTC.